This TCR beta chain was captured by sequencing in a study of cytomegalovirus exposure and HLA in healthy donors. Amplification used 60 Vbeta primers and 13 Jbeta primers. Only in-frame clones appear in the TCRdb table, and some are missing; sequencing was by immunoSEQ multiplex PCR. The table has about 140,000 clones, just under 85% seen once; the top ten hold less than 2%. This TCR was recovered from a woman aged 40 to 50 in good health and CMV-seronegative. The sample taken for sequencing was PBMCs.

CDR3 residues: CASSWAGTGNTEAFF. CDR3 nucleotide sequence: TGTGCCAGCAGCTGGGCCGGGACAGGTAACACTGAAGCTTTCTTT. The rearrangement links TRBV5-6 to TRBJ1-1; 8 positions match TRBD1. Germline CDR1 is SGHDT and CDR2 is YYEEEE. J lost 2 bases, V lost 3 bases, and 6 bases had no gene match. The CDR3 spans 15 residues.